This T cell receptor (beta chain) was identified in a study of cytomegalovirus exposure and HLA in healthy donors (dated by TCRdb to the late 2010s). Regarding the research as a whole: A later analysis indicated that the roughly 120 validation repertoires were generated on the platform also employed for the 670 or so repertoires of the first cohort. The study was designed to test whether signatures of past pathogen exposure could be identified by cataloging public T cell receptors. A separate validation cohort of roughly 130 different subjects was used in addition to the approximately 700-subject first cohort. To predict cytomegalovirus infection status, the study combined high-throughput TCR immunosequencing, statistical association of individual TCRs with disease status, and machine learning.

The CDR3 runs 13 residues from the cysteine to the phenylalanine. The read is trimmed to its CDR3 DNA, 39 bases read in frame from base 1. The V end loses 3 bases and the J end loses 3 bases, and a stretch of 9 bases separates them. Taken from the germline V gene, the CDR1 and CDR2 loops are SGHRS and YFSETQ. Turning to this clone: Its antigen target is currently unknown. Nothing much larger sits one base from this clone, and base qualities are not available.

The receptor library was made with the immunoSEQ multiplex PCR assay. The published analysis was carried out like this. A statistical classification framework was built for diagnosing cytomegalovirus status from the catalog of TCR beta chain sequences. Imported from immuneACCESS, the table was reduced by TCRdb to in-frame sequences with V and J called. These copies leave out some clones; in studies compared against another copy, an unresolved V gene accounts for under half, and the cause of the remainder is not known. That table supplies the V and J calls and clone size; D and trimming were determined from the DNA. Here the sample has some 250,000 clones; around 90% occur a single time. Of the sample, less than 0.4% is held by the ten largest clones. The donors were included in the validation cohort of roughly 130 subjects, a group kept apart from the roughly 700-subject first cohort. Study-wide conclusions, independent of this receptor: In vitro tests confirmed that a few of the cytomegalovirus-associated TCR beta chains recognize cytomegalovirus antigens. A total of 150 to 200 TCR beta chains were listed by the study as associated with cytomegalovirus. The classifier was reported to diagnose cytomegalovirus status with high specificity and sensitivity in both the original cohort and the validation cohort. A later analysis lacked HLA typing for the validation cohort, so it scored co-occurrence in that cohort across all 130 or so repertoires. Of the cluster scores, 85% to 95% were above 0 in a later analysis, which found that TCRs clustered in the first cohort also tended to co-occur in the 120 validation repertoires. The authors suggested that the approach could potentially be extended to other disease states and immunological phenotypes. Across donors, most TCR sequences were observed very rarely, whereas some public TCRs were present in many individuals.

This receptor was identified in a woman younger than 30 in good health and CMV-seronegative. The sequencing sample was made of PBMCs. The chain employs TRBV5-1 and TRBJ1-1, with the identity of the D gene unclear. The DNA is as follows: TGCGCCAGCAGCTCAACCGGGGACACTGAAGCTTTCTTT. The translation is CASSSTGDTEAFF.